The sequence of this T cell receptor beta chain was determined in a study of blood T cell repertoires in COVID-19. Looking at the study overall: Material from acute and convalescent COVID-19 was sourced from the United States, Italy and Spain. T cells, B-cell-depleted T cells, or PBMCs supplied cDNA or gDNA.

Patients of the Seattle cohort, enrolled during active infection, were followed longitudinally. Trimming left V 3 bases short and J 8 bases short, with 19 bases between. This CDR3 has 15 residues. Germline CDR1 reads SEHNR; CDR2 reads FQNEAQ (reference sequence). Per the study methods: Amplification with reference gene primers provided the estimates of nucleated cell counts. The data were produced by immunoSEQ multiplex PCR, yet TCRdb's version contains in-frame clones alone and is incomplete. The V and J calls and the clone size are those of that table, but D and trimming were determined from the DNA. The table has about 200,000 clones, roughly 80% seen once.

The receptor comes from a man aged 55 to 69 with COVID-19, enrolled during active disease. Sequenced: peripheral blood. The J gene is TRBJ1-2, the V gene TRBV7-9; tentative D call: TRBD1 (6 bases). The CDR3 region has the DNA TGTGCCAGCAGCTTGGCTTCAGGGGCCCCACCCGGCTACACCTTC. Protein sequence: CASSLASGAPPGYTF.